This T cell receptor (beta chain) was sequenced for a study of T cells in Graves' hyperthyroidism and ophthalmopathy. This clonotype was observed a few times. Antigen specificity is unknown. An end of the junction differs from the germline gene, which may be a read error. The length of the CDR3 is 10 residues. The V gene's germline CDR1 is SNHLY and CDR2 FYNNEI. Overall study findings and caveats: Ophthalmopathy was separated from stable hyperthyroidism by a 13 V-J model.

Amplified TCR beta CDR3 regions came from RNA transcripts. During a first-round RT-PCR of the TCR CDR3, the HTBI primer set was used. Each CDR3 protein is one row after TCRdb ran MiXCR on the multiplex PCR reads. The repertoire includes 500,000 to 650,000 distinct CDR3 sequences, roughly 45% of them detected once, and about 45% sits in the top ten. Material: peripheral blood or thyroid tissue (not recorded which). The TCR originated in an adult woman with Graves' disease, either hyperthyroidism or ophthalmopathy (not recorded which). V and J are TRBV2 and TRBJ1-2; 8 positions match TRBD1. The CDR3 region is CASRDRACLF. In DNA form, the CDR3 reads TGTGCCAGCAGGGACAGGGCCTGTCTCTTC.